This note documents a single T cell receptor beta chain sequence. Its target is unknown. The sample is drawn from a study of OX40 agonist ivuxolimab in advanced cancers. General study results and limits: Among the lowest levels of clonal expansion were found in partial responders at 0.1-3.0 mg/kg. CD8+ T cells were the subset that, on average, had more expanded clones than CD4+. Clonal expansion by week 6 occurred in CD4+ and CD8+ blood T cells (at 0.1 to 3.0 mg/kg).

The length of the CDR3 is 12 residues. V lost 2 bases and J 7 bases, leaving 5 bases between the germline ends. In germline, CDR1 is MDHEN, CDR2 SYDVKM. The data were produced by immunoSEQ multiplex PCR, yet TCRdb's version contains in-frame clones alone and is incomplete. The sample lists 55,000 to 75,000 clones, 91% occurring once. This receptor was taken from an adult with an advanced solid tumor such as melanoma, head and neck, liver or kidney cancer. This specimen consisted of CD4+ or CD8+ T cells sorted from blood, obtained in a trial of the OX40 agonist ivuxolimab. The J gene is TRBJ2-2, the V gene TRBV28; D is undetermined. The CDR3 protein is CASSLASGELFF. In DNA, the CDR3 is TGTGCCAGCAGTTTAGCTAGCGGGGAGCTGTTTTTT.